Sequencing of this T cell receptor (beta chain) was carried out in a study of T cells after yellow fever vaccination. Study observations and caveats: Only a small proportion of the clonotypes turned up in both the CD4 and the CD8 compartments, likely arising from convergent recombination. Faster peaking, at day 5 versus 15, marked a secondary response that was weaker.

The sample holds many counts of this clonotype. What it recognizes is unknown. From germline, CDR1 is SGHKS and CDR2 YYEKEE (reference sequence). Trimming took 1 base from V and 8 from J; bases not matched to a gene: 1. The CDR3 is 12 residues long. The authors made TCR cDNA by 5'RACE template switching, adding a universal primer site and UMIs. TCRdb itself ran the 5' RACE reads through MiXCR, one entry per CDR3 protein. The sample records approximately 580,000 distinct CDR3 sequences, approximately 16% being singletons. The input for sequencing was PBMCs, taken roughly 5 days after the first yellow fever vaccination. The genes are TRBV5-5 and TRBJ1-2; 8 positions match TRBD1. The TCR sequence derives from a man younger than 30 who received the YFV17D yellow fever vaccine. The CDR3 DNA reads as TGTGCCAGCAGCTTGTCAGGGGGCGGCTACACCTTC. It encodes CASSLSGGGYTF.